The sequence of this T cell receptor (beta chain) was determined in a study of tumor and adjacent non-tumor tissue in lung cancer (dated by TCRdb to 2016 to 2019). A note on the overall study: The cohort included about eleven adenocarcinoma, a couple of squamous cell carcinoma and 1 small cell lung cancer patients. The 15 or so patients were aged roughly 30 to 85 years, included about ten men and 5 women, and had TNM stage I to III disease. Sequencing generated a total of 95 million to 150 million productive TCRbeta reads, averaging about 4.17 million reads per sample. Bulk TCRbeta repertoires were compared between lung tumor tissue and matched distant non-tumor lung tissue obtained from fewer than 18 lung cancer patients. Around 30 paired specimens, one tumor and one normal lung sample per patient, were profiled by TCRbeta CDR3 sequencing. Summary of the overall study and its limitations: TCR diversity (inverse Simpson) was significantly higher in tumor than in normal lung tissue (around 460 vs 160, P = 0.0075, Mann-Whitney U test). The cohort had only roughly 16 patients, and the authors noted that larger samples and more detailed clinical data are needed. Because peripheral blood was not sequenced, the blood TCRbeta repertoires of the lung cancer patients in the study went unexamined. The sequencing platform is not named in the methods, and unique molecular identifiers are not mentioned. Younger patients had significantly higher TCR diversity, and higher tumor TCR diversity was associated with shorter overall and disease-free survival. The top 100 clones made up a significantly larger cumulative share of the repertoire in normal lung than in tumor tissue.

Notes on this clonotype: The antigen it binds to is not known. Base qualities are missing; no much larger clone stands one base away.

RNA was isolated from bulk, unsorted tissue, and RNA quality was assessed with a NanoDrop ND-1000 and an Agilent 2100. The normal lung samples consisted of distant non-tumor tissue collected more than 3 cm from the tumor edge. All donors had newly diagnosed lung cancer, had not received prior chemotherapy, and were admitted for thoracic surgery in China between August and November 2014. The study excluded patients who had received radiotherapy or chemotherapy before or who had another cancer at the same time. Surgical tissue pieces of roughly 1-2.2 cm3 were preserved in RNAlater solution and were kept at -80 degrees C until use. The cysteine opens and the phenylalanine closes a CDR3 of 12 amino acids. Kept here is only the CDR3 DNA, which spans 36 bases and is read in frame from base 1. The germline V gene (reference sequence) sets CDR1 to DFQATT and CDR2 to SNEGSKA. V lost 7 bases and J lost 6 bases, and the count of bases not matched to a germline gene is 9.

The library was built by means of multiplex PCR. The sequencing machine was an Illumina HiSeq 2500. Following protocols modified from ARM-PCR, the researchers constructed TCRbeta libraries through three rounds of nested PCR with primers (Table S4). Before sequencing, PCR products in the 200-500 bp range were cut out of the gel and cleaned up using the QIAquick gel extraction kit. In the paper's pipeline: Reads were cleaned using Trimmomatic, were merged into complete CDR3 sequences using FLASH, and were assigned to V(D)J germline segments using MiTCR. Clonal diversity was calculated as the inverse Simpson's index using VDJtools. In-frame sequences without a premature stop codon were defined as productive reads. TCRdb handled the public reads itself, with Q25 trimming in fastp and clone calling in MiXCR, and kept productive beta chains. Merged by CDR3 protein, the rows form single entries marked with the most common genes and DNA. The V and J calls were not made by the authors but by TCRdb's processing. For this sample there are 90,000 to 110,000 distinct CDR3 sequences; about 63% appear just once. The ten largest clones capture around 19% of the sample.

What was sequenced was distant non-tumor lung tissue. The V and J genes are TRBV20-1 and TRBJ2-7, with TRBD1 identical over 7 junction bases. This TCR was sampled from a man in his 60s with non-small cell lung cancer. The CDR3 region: CSVNLDRSEQYF. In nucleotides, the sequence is TGCAGTGTTAACCTGGACAGGAGCGAGCAGTACTTC.